The rows below give T cell receptor beta chains drawn from one sample of a study of CD8 T cells in Susac syndrome. Each CDR3 protein is one row after TCRdb ran MiXCR on the immunoSEQ multiplex PCR reads. The sample includes 100,000 to 150,000 distinct CDR3 sequences, 90% to 95% of them seen just once. The source material was CD8+ T cells from PBMCs. These receptors were collected from a human donor with multiple sclerosis. The CDR3 runs from the conserved cysteine through the conserved F or W. Fields, in order: V gene, J gene, clone size, D gene, CDR3 protein, CDR3 DNA. A D gene is named only where the DNA matches it firmly. Clone size is shown for a subset of rows, as once, few, many or a class of expanded clone.

v_gene: TRBV7-6; j_gene: TRBJ2-7; abundance: -; d_gene: -; CDR3aa: CASSSVTYEQYF; CDR3nt: TGTGCCAGCAGCTCTGTTACCTACGAGCAGTACTTC
v_gene: TRBV24-1; j_gene: TRBJ2-1; abundance: -; d_gene: -; CDR3aa: CATSASREDEQFF; CDR3nt: TGTGCCACCAGTGCGTCCAGGGAAGATGAGCAGTTCTTC
v_gene: TRBV5-4; j_gene: TRBJ2-1; abundance: -; d_gene: TRBD2; CDR3aa: CASSWGLAAISYNEQFF; CDR3nt: TGTGCCAGCAGCTGGGGACTAGCGGCCATCTCCTACAATGAGCAGTTCTTC
v_gene: TRBV7-8; j_gene: TRBJ1-4; abundance: -; d_gene: TRBD1; CDR3aa: CASSAGPGQGVEKLFF; CDR3nt: TGTGCCAGCAGCGCGGGCCCGGGACAGGGGGTTGAAAAACTGTTTTTT
v_gene: TRBV19; j_gene: TRBJ1-5; abundance: -; d_gene: -; CDR3aa: CASSGLGPIHSNQPQHF; CDR3nt: TGTGCCAGTAGTGGACTAGGGCCCATACATAGCAATCAGCCCCAGCATTTT
v_gene: TRBV20-1; j_gene: TRBJ1-3; abundance: once; d_gene: -; CDR3aa: CSARKGNTIYF; CDR3nt: TGCAGTGCTAGAAAGGGAAACACCATATATTTT
v_gene: TRBV20-1; j_gene: TRBJ2-1; abundance: -; d_gene: -; CDR3aa: CSASSTVDYNEQFF; CDR3nt: TGCAGTGCTAGTTCCACGGTCGATTACAATGAGCAGTTCTTC
v_gene: TRBV29-1; j_gene: TRBJ1-3; abundance: -; d_gene: -; CDR3aa: CSVRDVGGNTIYF; CDR3nt: TGCAGCGTCCGAGATGTGGGGGGAAACACCATATATTTT
v_gene: TRBV12-3/TRBV12-4; j_gene: TRBJ1-2; abundance: once; d_gene: -; CDR3aa: CASSFRPARGLDYGYTF; CDR3nt: TGTGCCAGCAGTTTTCGCCCGGCCAGGGGACTGGACTATGGCTACACCTTC
v_gene: TRBV6-1; j_gene: TRBJ1-5; abundance: -; d_gene: -; CDR3aa: CASSVSGRGYQPQHF; CDR3nt: TGTGCCAGCAGTGTCTCGGGGAGGGGGTATCAGCCCCAGCATTTT
v_gene: TRBV4-1; j_gene: TRBJ2-1; abundance: once; d_gene: -; CDR3aa: CASSLRDTVSQSF; CDR3nt: TGCGCCAGCAGCCTCAGGGACACCGTAAGTCAGTCCTTC
v_gene: TRBV15; j_gene: TRBJ2-3; abundance: -; d_gene: TRBD2; CDR3aa: CATWGGGTDTQYF; CDR3nt: TGTGCCACGTGGGGGGGAGGCACAGATACGCAGTATTTT
v_gene: TRBV28; j_gene: TRBJ1-2; abundance: -; d_gene: -; CDR3aa: CASSLWGNYYGYTF; CDR3nt: TGTGCCAGCAGTTTATGGGGGAATTACTATGGCTACACCTTC
v_gene: TRBV7-9; j_gene: TRBJ2-7; abundance: once; d_gene: TRBD1; CDR3aa: CASSWRGDRGSYEQYF; CDR3nt: TGTGCCAGCAGCTGGAGGGGGGACAGGGGCTCCTACGAGCAGTACTTC
v_gene: TRBV5-1; j_gene: TRBJ1-2; abundance: -; d_gene: -; CDR3aa: CASSPWRGALLGYGYTF; CDR3nt: TGCGCCAGCAGTCCCTGGAGAGGGGCCCTCCTGGGGTATGGCTACACCTTC
v_gene: TRBV10-3; j_gene: TRBJ2-7; abundance: -; d_gene: TRBD1; CDR3aa: CAISDPGGSYEQYF; CDR3nt: TGTGCCATCAGTGACCCAGGGGGCTCCTACGAGCAGTACTTC
v_gene: TRBV7-6; j_gene: TRBJ2-6; abundance: -; d_gene: -; CDR3aa: CASSLKPVPYQGTNVLTF; CDR3nt: TGTGCCAGCAGCTTAAAGCCAGTACCCTATCAAGGCACCAACGTCCTGACTTTC
v_gene: TRBV4-2; j_gene: TRBJ2-3; abundance: few; d_gene: -; CDR3aa: CASSRHRVGSLNTDTQYF; CDR3nt: TGTGCCAGCAGCCGGCACAGGGTGGGGAGCCTAAACACAGATACGCAGTATTTT
v_gene: TRBV27; j_gene: TRBJ1-5; abundance: -; d_gene: -; CDR3aa: CASGNTGSSNQPQHF; CDR3nt: TGTGCCAGCGGGAACACAGGGTCGAGCAATCAGCCCCAGCATTTT
v_gene: TRBV13; j_gene: TRBJ2-5; abundance: -; d_gene: TRBD1; CDR3aa: CASSTRTGVEQETQYF; CDR3nt: TGTGCCAGCAGCACCAGGACAGGGGTCGAACAAGAGACCCAGTACTTC
v_gene: TRBV2; j_gene: TRBJ2-1; abundance: -; d_gene: TRBD2; CDR3aa: CASSEEGLAGGVWVEQFF; CDR3nt: TGTGCCAGCAGTGAAGAGGGACTAGCGGGAGGGGTCTGGGTTGAGCAGTTCTTC
v_gene: TRBV23-1; j_gene: TRBJ2-7; abundance: -; d_gene: -; CDR3aa: CASSQRVSYEQYF; CDR3nt: TGCGCCAGCAGTCAACGGGTTTCCTACGAGCAGTACTTC
v_gene: TRBV10-3; j_gene: TRBJ1-1; abundance: -; d_gene: TRBD1; CDR3aa: CAISDPGTALNTEAFF; CDR3nt: TGTGCCATCAGTGATCCCGGGACAGCCCTGAACACTGAAGCTTTCTTT
v_gene: TRBV5-6; j_gene: TRBJ2-3; abundance: -; d_gene: -; CDR3aa: CASGLTRDTQYF; CDR3nt: TGTGCCAGCGGGCTCACTCGGGATACGCAGTATTTT
v_gene: TRBV9; j_gene: TRBJ1-4; abundance: -; d_gene: -; CDR3aa: CASSTAGATNEKLFF; CDR3nt: TGTGCCAGCAGTACAGCAGGTGCAACTAATGAAAAACTGTTTTTT
v_gene: TRBV20-1; j_gene: TRBJ1-2; abundance: -; d_gene: -; CDR3aa: CSARGRQPTLYGYTF; CDR3nt: TGCAGTGCTAGAGGCAGACAGCCCACCTTGTATGGCTACACCTTC
v_gene: TRBV12-3/TRBV12-4; j_gene: TRBJ1-2; abundance: -; d_gene: -; CDR3aa: CASSEGGVNYGYTF; CDR3nt: TGTGCCAGCAGCGAAGGGGGGGTAAACTATGGCTACACCTTC
v_gene: TRBV7-7; j_gene: TRBJ2-3; abundance: -; d_gene: -; CDR3aa: CASSLEGWDTQYF; CDR3nt: TGTGCCAGCAGCTTAGAGGGGTGGGATACGCAGTATTTT
v_gene: TRBV12-5; j_gene: TRBJ1-5; abundance: -; d_gene: -; CDR3aa: CASGLGQPQHF; CDR3nt: TGTGCTAGTGGCCTTGGTCAGCCCCAGCATTTT
v_gene: TRBV20-1; j_gene: TRBJ2-1; abundance: -; d_gene: TRBD2; CDR3aa: CSARASAGGLDNEQFF; CDR3nt: TGCAGTGCTAGGGCCTCGGCGGGAGGGCTCGACAATGAGCAGTTCTTC
v_gene: TRBV9; j_gene: TRBJ1-1; abundance: -; d_gene: -; CDR3aa: CASSVGISEAFF; CDR3nt: TGTGCCAGCAGCGTAGGTATCTCTGAAGCTTTCTTT
v_gene: TRBV9; j_gene: TRBJ2-5; abundance: -; d_gene: TRBD2; CDR3aa: CASSQPLAGGARTQYF; CDR3nt: TGTGCCAGCAGCCAGCCTCTAGCGGGAGGCGCCCGGACCCAGTACTTC
v_gene: TRBV3-1; j_gene: TRBJ2-1; abundance: -; d_gene: -; CDR3aa: CASAREGAGHEQFF; CDR3nt: TGTGCCAGCGCCCGCGAGGGGGCGGGGCATGAGCAGTTCTTC
v_gene: TRBV12-3/TRBV12-4; j_gene: TRBJ1-5; abundance: -; d_gene: -; CDR3aa: CASSFEGRGHQPQHF; CDR3nt: TGTGCCAGCAGTTTCGAAGGGAGGGGACATCAGCCCCAGCATTTT
v_gene: TRBV5-1; j_gene: TRBJ1-1; abundance: -; d_gene: TRBD1; CDR3aa: CASSSSQPRDRKAFF; CDR3nt: TGCGCCAGCAGCTCGAGTCAGCCCCGGGACAGAAAAGCTTTCTTT
v_gene: TRBV7-9; j_gene: TRBJ2-3; abundance: -; d_gene: -; CDR3aa: CASSLGRGDTQYF; CDR3nt: TGTGCCAGCAGCTTAGGTCGGGGAGATACGCAGTATTTT
v_gene: TRBV27; j_gene: TRBJ2-7; abundance: -; d_gene: -; CDR3aa: CARMNRPGSYEQYF; CDR3nt: TGTGCCCGCATGAATCGGCCCGGATCCTACGAGCAGTACTTC
v_gene: TRBV9; j_gene: TRBJ1-2; abundance: -; d_gene: -; CDR3aa: CASSVAPQGYGYTF; CDR3nt: TGTGCCAGCAGCGTTGCCCCCCAGGGCTATGGCTACACCTTC
v_gene: TRBV7-9; j_gene: TRBJ2-1; abundance: -; d_gene: -; CDR3aa: CASRGPAGLSPYNEQFF; CDR3nt: TGTGCCTCAAGGGGCCCTGCAGGGCTCAGTCCCTACAATGAGCAGTTCTTC
v_gene: TRBV24-1; j_gene: TRBJ1-4; abundance: -; d_gene: -; CDR3aa: CATSEGLGEEKLFF; CDR3nt: TGTGCCACCAGTGAGGGGTTAGGAGAAGAAAAACTGTTTTTT
v_gene: TRBV6-6; j_gene: TRBJ1-2; abundance: -; d_gene: TRBD1; CDR3aa: CASSSLTGSGYTF; CDR3nt: TGTGCCAGCAGTTCCCTGACAGGGTCCGGCTACACCTTC